This T cell receptor (beta chain) was observed in a study of memory CD8 T cells in hepatitis C reinfection. Study information: Two donors resolved primary infection, then developed chronic reinfection. Late/post reinfection sampling occurred 12 to 24 weeks after detected reinfection.

Notes on this clone: Its specificity is unknown.

The CDR3 loop spans 16 amino acids. CDR1 LNHDA and CDR2 SQIVND come from the germline V gene (reference sequence). Between the trimmed V and J ends, which lost 5 bases and 0 bases, there was a span of 14 bases. Findings and caveats of the study: Five donors were too few for definitive public clonotype conclusions.

Documented time point: late/post reinfection, 12 to 24 weeks after detection. TCR sequencing was done directly ex vivo on sorted cells, without expansion in vitro. Total naive CD8 T cells were sorted as viable CD3+ CD8+ CD45RO- cells from a couple of donors. Only in-frame clones appear in the TCRdb table, and some are missing; sequencing was by immunoSEQ multiplex PCR. Found here are 45,000 to 50,000 clones, about 88% of them singletons; the top ten hold under 0.9%. V is TRBV19 and J is TRBJ1-3; D might be TRBD1 (6 bases). The sequenced sample consisted of naive CD8+ T cells sorted from blood. This receptor was identified in a man between 18 and 29 years old with hepatitis C virus infection. The CDR3 here is CASSRSDRSSGNTIYF. For the CDR3, the DNA is TGTGCCAGTAGTCGATCAGACAGGAGCTCTGGAAACACCATATATTTT.